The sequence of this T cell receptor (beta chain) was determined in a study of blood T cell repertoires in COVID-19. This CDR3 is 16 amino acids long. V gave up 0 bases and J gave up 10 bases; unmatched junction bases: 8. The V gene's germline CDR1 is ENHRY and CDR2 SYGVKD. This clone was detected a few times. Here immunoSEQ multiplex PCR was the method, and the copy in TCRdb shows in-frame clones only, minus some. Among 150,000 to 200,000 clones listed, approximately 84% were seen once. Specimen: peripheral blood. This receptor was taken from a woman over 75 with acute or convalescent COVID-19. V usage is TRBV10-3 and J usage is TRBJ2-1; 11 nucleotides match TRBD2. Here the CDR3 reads CAISESITSGSGEQFF. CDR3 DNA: TGTGCCATCAGTGAGTCGATTACTAGCGGGAGTGGAGAGCAGTTCTTC.